This TCR beta chain was captured by sequencing in a study of cytomegalovirus exposure and HLA in healthy donors. CDR1 and CDR2 (germline): LNHNV, YYDKDF (reference sequence). The CDR3 covers 15 residues. Trimming removed 4 bases at V and 10 bases at J, with 17 bases between. The PCR used 60 Vbeta and 13 Jbeta primers. TCRdb keeps only in-frame clones here, not all; method: immunoSEQ multiplex PCR. The sample shows under 100,000 clones, 65% to 80% of them seen only once. The clonotype comes from a human donor in good health. The chain combines TRBV15 with TRBJ1-6; possibly TRBD1 for D (6 bases). Sequences were obtained from PBMCs. The CDR3 region is CATSISRQVRSPLHF. The CDR3 DNA reads as TGTGCCACCAGCATCAGCCGACAGGTCCGATCACCCCTCCACTTT.